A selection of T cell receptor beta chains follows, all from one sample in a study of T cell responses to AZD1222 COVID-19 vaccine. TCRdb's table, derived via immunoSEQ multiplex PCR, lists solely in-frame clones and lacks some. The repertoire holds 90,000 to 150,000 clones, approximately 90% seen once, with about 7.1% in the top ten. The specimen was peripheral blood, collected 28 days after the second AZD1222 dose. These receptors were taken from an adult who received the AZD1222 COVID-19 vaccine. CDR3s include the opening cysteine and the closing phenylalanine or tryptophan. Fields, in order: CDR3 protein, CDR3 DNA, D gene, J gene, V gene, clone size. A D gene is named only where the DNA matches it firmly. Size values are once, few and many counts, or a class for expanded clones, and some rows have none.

CDR3 protein: CAWSGRDRGSSPLHF
CDR3 DNA: TGTGCCTGGAGTGGACGGGACAGGGGGAGTTCACCCCTCCACTTT
D gene: TRBD1
J gene: TRBJ1-6
V gene: TRBV30
clone size: NA

CDR3 protein: CATSLQDSNYGYTF
CDR3 DNA: TGTGCCACCAGCCTACAGGATTCTAACTATGGCTACACCTTC
D gene: NA
J gene: TRBJ1-2
V gene: TRBV15
clone size: NA

CDR3 protein: CASSISGLTAFF
CDR3 DNA: TGTGCCAGTAGTATAAGCGGGCTAACGGCTTTCTTT
D gene: NA
J gene: TRBJ1-1
V gene: TRBV19
clone size: NA

CDR3 protein: CASSPPIAEARPYEQYF
CDR3 DNA: TGTGCCAGCTCACCACCGATAGCGGAGGCTAGACCCTACGAGCAGTACTTC
D gene: NA
J gene: TRBJ2-7
V gene: TRBV18
clone size: NA

CDR3 protein: CASGLTQGESYEQYF
CDR3 DNA: TGTGCTAGTGGTTTGACCCAGGGGGAATCCTACGAGCAGTACTTC
D gene: TRBD1
J gene: TRBJ2-7
V gene: TRBV12-5
clone size: NA

CDR3 protein: CASSQDPTSGGADEQFF
CDR3 DNA: TGTGCCAGCAGCCAGGACCCGACTAGCGGGGGGGCGGACGAGCAGTTCTTC
D gene: TRBD2
J gene: TRBJ2-1
V gene: TRBV3-1/TRBV3-2
clone size: NA

CDR3 protein: CASSPGQSSYNSPLHF
CDR3 DNA: TGTGCCAGCAGCCCGGGACAGAGCTCCTATAATTCACCCCTCCACTTT
D gene: TRBD1
J gene: TRBJ1-6
V gene: TRBV7-2
clone size: NA

CDR3 protein: CAWSDLTPPKLFF
CDR3 DNA: TGTGCCTGGAGTGACCTCACACCCCCTAAACTGTTTTTT
D gene: NA
J gene: TRBJ1-4
V gene: TRBV30
clone size: NA

CDR3 protein: CASRPSGGDNEQFF
CDR3 DNA: TGTGCCAGCAGGCCTAGCGGGGGGGACAATGAGCAGTTCTTC
D gene: TRBD2
J gene: TRBJ2-1
V gene: TRBV6-6
clone size: NA

CDR3 protein: CASSLPPGQDNEQFF
CDR3 DNA: TGTGCCAGCAGTCTTCCCCCGGGACAGGATAATGAGCAGTTCTTC
D gene: TRBD1
J gene: TRBJ2-1
V gene: TRBV28
clone size: NA

CDR3 protein: CASSSGRYNSPLHF
CDR3 DNA: TGTGCCAGCAGCTCCGGACGTTATAATTCACCCCTCCACTTT
D gene: NA
J gene: TRBJ1-6
V gene: TRBV5-6
clone size: NA

CDR3 protein: CAITGQGFTGQYF
CDR3 DNA: TGTGCCATAACGGGACAGGGTTTTACTGGGCAGTACTTC
D gene: TRBD1
J gene: TRBJ2-7
V gene: TRBV28
clone size: NA

CDR3 protein: CASTSQGVYSNQPQHF
CDR3 DNA: TGTGCCAGTACCTCTCAGGGAGTATATAGCAATCAGCCCCAGCATTTT
D gene: NA
J gene: TRBJ1-5
V gene: TRBV19
clone size: few

CDR3 protein: CASSGQETQYF
CDR3 DNA: TGCGCCAGCAGCGGTCAAGAGACCCAGTACTTC
D gene: NA
J gene: TRBJ2-5
V gene: TRBV5-1
clone size: NA

CDR3 protein: CASPWGTGDSPLHF
CDR3 DNA: TGTGCCTCCCCGTGGGGGACAGGAGATTCACCCCTCCACTTT
D gene: TRBD1
J gene: TRBJ1-6
V gene: TRBV30
clone size: NA

CDR3 protein: CASSLKPSYGYTF
CDR3 DNA: TGTGCCAGCAGCTTAAAGCCCAGCTATGGCTACACCTTC
D gene: NA
J gene: TRBJ1-2
V gene: TRBV7-3
clone size: NA

CDR3 protein: CASGIPPREQYF
CDR3 DNA: TGTGCTAGTGGTATCCCCCCCAGGGAGCAGTACTTC
D gene: NA
J gene: TRBJ2-7
V gene: TRBV12-5
clone size: NA

CDR3 protein: CASSEGPSSKQYF
CDR3 DNA: TGTGCCAGCAGTGAAGGGCCGAGTTCCAAGCAGTACTTC
D gene: NA
J gene: TRBJ2-7
V gene: TRBV6-1
clone size: NA

CDR3 protein: CASNLQGTGNTIYF
CDR3 DNA: TGTGCCAGCAACCTACAGGGAACTGGAAACACCATATATTTT
D gene: NA
J gene: TRBJ1-3
V gene: TRBV2
clone size: NA

CDR3 protein: CASREGGSNEQYF
CDR3 DNA: TGTGCCAGCAGGGAAGGGGGGTCCAACGAGCAGTACTTC
D gene: NA
J gene: TRBJ2-7
V gene: TRBV6-6
clone size: NA

CDR3 protein: CASSPQGRNQPQHF
CDR3 DNA: TGTGCCAGCAGCCCACAGGGTAGGAATCAGCCCCAGCATTTT
D gene: NA
J gene: TRBJ1-5
V gene: TRBV7-8
clone size: NA

CDR3 protein: CASSLAAGASYEQYF
CDR3 DNA: TGTGCCAGCAGCTTGGCGGCAGGGGCGAGCTACGAGCAGTACTTC
D gene: NA
J gene: TRBJ2-7
V gene: TRBV5-5
clone size: NA

CDR3 protein: CASSLLGQGDGYTF
CDR3 DNA: TGTGCCAGCAGTTTATTAGGACAGGGGGATGGCTACACCTTC
D gene: TRBD1
J gene: TRBJ1-2
V gene: TRBV27
clone size: NA

CDR3 protein: CASRQGRGYTF
CDR3 DNA: TGTGCCAGCAGACAGGGCCGCGGCTACACCTTC
D gene: NA
J gene: TRBJ1-2
V gene: TRBV27
clone size: NA

CDR3 protein: CAIRSWQMNTEAFF
CDR3 DNA: TGTGCCATCAGGTCATGGCAGATGAACACTGAAGCTTTCTTT
D gene: NA
J gene: TRBJ1-1
V gene: TRBV10-3
clone size: NA

CDR3 protein: CAISESWGLNEQYF
CDR3 DNA: TGTGCCATCAGTGAGTCGTGGGGTCTCAACGAGCAGTACTTC
D gene: NA
J gene: TRBJ2-7
V gene: TRBV10-3
clone size: few

CDR3 protein: CASSPPTALANTGELFF
CDR3 DNA: TGTGCCAGCAGCCCTCCGACAGCACTCGCGAACACCGGGGAGCTGTTTTTT
D gene: NA
J gene: TRBJ2-2
V gene: TRBV7-6
clone size: NA

CDR3 protein: CAWSVGTGYYGYTF
CDR3 DNA: TGTGCCTGGAGTGTAGGGACAGGCTACTATGGCTACACCTTC
D gene: TRBD1
J gene: TRBJ1-2
V gene: TRBV30
clone size: NA

CDR3 protein: CASSLDPGSTEAFF
CDR3 DNA: TGCGCCAGCAGCTTGGATCCGGGATCCACTGAAGCTTTCTTT
D gene: NA
J gene: TRBJ1-1
V gene: TRBV5-1
clone size: NA

CDR3 protein: CASSLAFGRLNTEAFF
CDR3 DNA: TGTGCCAGCAGTTTGGCTTTTGGCAGGTTGAACACTGAAGCTTTCTTT
D gene: NA
J gene: TRBJ1-1
V gene: TRBV27
clone size: NA

CDR3 protein: CASRPPGLYEQYF
CDR3 DNA: TGTGCCAGCAGACCGCCGGGACTTTACGAGCAGTACTTC
D gene: NA
J gene: TRBJ2-7
V gene: TRBV28
clone size: NA

CDR3 protein: CASLDRDEKLFF
CDR3 DNA: TGTGCCAGCCTTGACAGGGATGAAAAACTGTTTTTT
D gene: TRBD1
J gene: TRBJ1-4
V gene: TRBV19
clone size: NA

CDR3 protein: CASSLGGSVGELFF
CDR3 DNA: TGTGCCAGCAGTCTGGGGGGGAGCGTCGGGGAGCTGTTTTTT
D gene: TRBD2
J gene: TRBJ2-2
V gene: TRBV7-2
clone size: NA